One TCR beta chain is described in this entry. This beta chain is an unintended read in a library built for alpha chains; its size means little. TCRdb passed the RT-PCR reads through MiXCR, listing each CDR3 protein once. The table has some 5,900 distinct CDR3 sequences, roughly nine tenths seen once. Germline V CDR1 and CDR2: SGHRS, YFSETQ. The CDR3 spans 15 residues. V lost 0 bases to trimming and J lost 4 bases; unmatched junction nucleotides: 4. The chain has TRBV5-1 and TRBJ2-3, with TRBD1 matching 8 bases. The sample taken for sequencing was memory CD4+ T cells from blood. This clonotype was obtained from a female donor in good health, serving as a healthy control. In DNA form, the CDR3 reads TGCGCCAGCAGCTTGGTGGGACAGGTAGCAGATACGCAGTATTTT. Protein sequence: CASSLVGQVADTQYF. The variable domain in full, with the rest retrieved from reference TRBV5-1 and TRBJ2-3, is KAGVTQTPRYLIKTRGQQVTLSCSPISGHRSVSWYQQTPGQGLQFLFEYFSETQRNKGNFPGRFSGRQFSNSRSEMNVSTLELGDSALYLCASSLVGQVADTQYFGPGTRLTVL.